The clone carrying this TCR beta chain showed up just once. This specimen belongs to a study of blood T cell repertoires in COVID-19. At the level of the study: PBMCs, B-cell-depleted T cells, or T cells were the source of the cDNA or gDNA that made up the material.

Authors' processing steps: The assay estimated nucleated cells by amplifying reference gene primers. Sequenced by immunoSEQ multiplex PCR; TCRdb stores in-frame clones only, minus some. The V and J calls and clone size come from that table; D and trimming were worked out from the DNA. Among roughly 200,000 clones listed, 80% to 90% were seen once. Participant-reported clinical history was the basis for cohort assignment. The V and J ends lost 4 bases and 7 bases, in that order; junction bases with no gene match: 3. Germline lookup yields CDR1 MNHEY and CDR2 SVGAGI. The CDR3 has 13 residues. Sequenced sample: PBMCs or T cells enriched from blood (not recorded which). This receptor was taken from a woman aged 40 to 55 with acute COVID-19. The chain couples TRBV6-5 to TRBJ2-2; TRBD2 matches 7 bases. This CDR3 reads CASSLAGVGELFF. In nucleotides, the CDR3 is TGTGCCAGCAGTTTGGCGGGGGTCGGGGAGCTGTTTTTT.